This T cell receptor beta chain was obtained from a study of shared clonotypes between healthy human individuals (dated by TCRdb to 2020 to 2021). Concerning the study at large: The cohort comprised a couple of women and a few men aged 18 to 49 years. For each donor, CD4 naive and CD4 memory were each run on three plates, CD8 naive on two plates, and CD8 memory on one plate. Blood TCR repertoires of roughly five healthy adults were deeply sequenced to estimate repertoire size and the extent of clonotype sharing between individuals. Libraries were prepared and TCR repertoires were sequenced by different laboratories using diverse techniques, in order to increase sequencing depth and limit assay-specific biases. Leukapheresis yielded between about 0.94 and 9 billion PBMCs per donor.

A note on this clone: What this receptor recognizes is not known. The sample holds no much larger clone one base away, and base qualities are not on file.

For the CD8 naive samples, CD45RO-negative cells were positively selected for CCR7, yielding a CD45RA+CCR7+ population from which TemRA cells were excluded. The donors were healthy, HIV-negative adults who had no recently reported acute infections or vaccinations. All donors were Caucasian adults living in Nashville, Tennessee, USA. After blood collection by leukapheresis, PBMCs were isolated using Ficoll-Histopaque density gradient centrifugation and then cryopreserved in the vapor phase of liquid nitrogen. Purity and quantity of every magnetically sorted T cell population were checked by analytical flow cytometry. Genomic DNA was isolated from each sorted fraction and quantified by UV absorbance on a Nanodrop 2000c. V and J are truncated by 1 base and 1 base respectively, leaving an intervening sequence of 19 bases. Reading from cysteine to phenylalanine, the CDR3 counts 19 amino acids. The read is trimmed to its CDR3 DNA, 57 bases read in frame from base 1. Looking up the germline V gene yields CDR1 ENHRY and CDR2 SYGVKD.

General conclusions and limits of the study: Sampling was restricted to blood, and TCR repertoires in tissue are likely to differ from TCR repertoires in blood. Pairwise subsampling led to the expectation that sequencing depth would affect the degree of clonotype sharing among donors. The genetic and exposure-history diversity represented was limited by the small number of donors. Rarefaction of sorted-subset datasets indicated incomplete sequencing despite the large sequencing depth. Naive subsets generally had larger estimated clonotype richness than memory subsets. Across a few donors, about 4.5% of naive CD4, 3% to 4% of naive CD8, approximately 2.5% of memory CD4, and approximately 0.4% of memory CD8 clonotypes were shared. Compared with non-shared clonotypes, clonotypes shared by all four sorted-subset donors had higher generation probabilities.

Using the deep immunoSEQ assay, TCR CDR3 regions were amplified from genomic DNA by multiplex PCR. Genomic DNA extracted from each cell subset was distributed evenly over all wells of several immunoSEQ 96-well plates, and each plate served as one replicate. For sorted subsets, roughly 200 ng of genomic DNA, equivalent to 25,000 to 35,000 T cell genomes, went into each replicate PCR. The purified libraries were quantified using a Qubit 3.0 fluorometer, sized with a Bioanalyzer 2100, and then quantified again using the KAPA Library Quantification kit. Each immunoSEQ 96-well plate was sequenced on its own single-read 150-cycle Illumina NextSeq 550 flow cell. On the authors' methods: Because only junctional sequences without quality scores were contained in the immunoSEQ output, filtering matching that applied to full-length reads could not be performed. Sequences were annotated with PyIR, a Python wrapper for IgBLAST v1.9, and V/J genes and CDR3 were assigned using IMGT germline references. Reads with weak V/J assignments (E-value above 1e-6), missing CDR3, stop codons, out-of-frame junctions, or ambiguous translated residues were removed. V3J clonotypes were defined by identical inferred V gene, J gene, and CDR3 amino acid sequence. Percentage overlap between repertoires was computed as shared unique clonotypes divided by the size of the smaller repertoire. Repertoire richness was assessed with RTK rarefaction, the Chao1 estimator, and Recon v2.1 estimates of unobserved clonotypes. Generation probabilities for all TCRbeta clonotypes obtained by the gDNA method from a few donors were computed using OLGA. The table comes from immuneACCESS by way of TCRdb, which keeps in-frame sequences with V and J called. Part of the clones is missing from these tables; in studies checked, under half for an unresolved V gene and the rest for unknown reasons. V and J calls plus clone size are reproduced from that table; the DNA served to infer D and trimming. Across this sample there are 1.5 million to 2.5 million clones, with approximately 95% seen only once. More than 0.9% of the sample lies in the top ten.

The TCR sequence derives from a man aged 18-30 years in good health. Specimen: naive CD8+ T cells sorted from blood. The sample's cell subset or site label is to be understood as: CD45RA+CCR7+. The sequence joins TRBV10-3 to TRBJ2-2, with TRBD1 tentatively as D gene (5 bases match). The CDR3 sequence is CAISEYREHGQMNTGELFF. Here is the DNA: TGTGCCATCAGTGAGTACCGAGAACACGGACAAATGAACACCGGGGAGCTGTTTTTT.